This is a list of T cell receptor beta chains from one sample in a study of blood T cell repertoires in COVID-19. Sequenced by immunoSEQ multiplex PCR; TCRdb stores in-frame clones only, minus some. The sample lists about 200,000 clones, approximately 78% occurring once. Sequencing was done on a sample of peripheral blood. These receptor sequences come from a woman at least 80 years old with COVID-19, enrolled during active disease. Both conserved end residues are part of each CDR3.

>TRBJ2-2|TRBV28
CASTRGGADTGELFF
>TRBJ1-5|TRBV27
CASSFGTGGNQPQHF
>TRBJ1-4|TRBV6-1
CASSERPFRLVSNEKLFF
>TRBJ1-2|TRBV19
CAAGTGAHYGYTF
>TRBJ1-6|TRBV30
CAWSGRGSYNSPLHF
>TRBJ1-3|TRBV7-8
CASSSTDGNTIYF
>TRBJ2-1|TRBV7-2
CASSLTGGYQFF
>TRBJ2-3|TRBV2
CASSATDTQYF
>TRBJ2-1|TRBV5-6
CASSLRTGWSSYNEQFF
>TRBJ1-1|TRBV19
CASSQGRTEAFF
>TRBJ1-2|TRBV5-1
CASSLDSRGYTF
>TRBJ1-2|TRBV10-3
CAISERRGVNYGYTF
>TRBJ1-6|TRBV5-4
CASSTELNSPLHF
>TRBJ2-4|TRBV2
CASSLLDLAKNIQYF
>TRBJ2-7|TRBV11-2
CASSSPGQGAYEQYF
>TRBJ1-5|TRBV2
CASGGLSSNQPQHF
>TRBJ1-5|TRBV5-1
CASSLDRPGGPQHF
>TRBJ2-3|TRBV9
CASSVAFTDTQYF
>TRBJ2-7|TRBV6-2/TRBV6-3
CASSEVPGLAEYEQYF
>TRBJ1-6|TRBV6-5
CASREGNSYNSPLHF
>TRBJ1-1|TRBV6-6
CASSKTGEGMNTEAFF
>TRBJ1-1|TRBV3-1/TRBV3-2
CASNRHSTEAFF
>TRBJ2-1|TRBV24-1
CATGTSGVNEQFF
>TRBJ1-5|TRBV4-3
CASSQDSQGNQPQHF
>TRBJ1-6|TRBV5-1
CASSLAGPYNSPLHF
>TRBJ2-3|TRBV28
CASSSQADTQYF
>TRBJ1-1|TRBV7-2
CASSYISGTGPEAFF
>TRBJ2-1|TRBV5-1
CASKNSLGELAYNEQFF
>TRBJ1-5|TRBV12-3/TRBV12-4
CASSLQGGQPQHF
>TRBJ1-5|TRBV12-3/TRBV12-4
CASRGTSNQPQHF
>TRBJ1-4|TRBV30
CAWSVDMFGEKLFF
>TRBJ2-7|TRBV5-4
CASSLPPGQGNEQYF
>TRBJ1-4|TRBV7-8
CASSLDRGSNEKLFF
>TRBJ1-3|TRBV30
CAWTSWGRQGGFTNTIYF
>TRBJ1-2|TRBV19
CASSPYSRDYGYTF
>TRBJ2-7|TRBV2
CASNPWRTSGGDEQYF
>TRBJ2-2|TRBV24-1
CATSGGRLANTGELFF
>TRBJ2-3|TRBV4-2
CASSRNYLRTSRRDTQYF
>TRBJ2-7|TRBV7-3
CASSLNGGGYEQYF
>TRBJ1-3|TRBV28
CASRVYKGTPYGNTIYF
>TRBJ1-6|TRBV18
CASSSTQGAGNSPLHF
>TRBJ2-1|TRBV9
CASSVDIAGALNEQFF
>TRBJ1-1|TRBV18
CASSPGAVNTEAFF
>TRBJ1-1|TRBV4-1
CASSQEDSRSNTEAFF
>TRBJ1-1|TRBV6-4
CANLGTFGTGGMAEAFF
>TRBJ2-3|TRBV7-9
CASSLFQTSGDTDTQYF